These 2 T cell receptor beta chains were all obtained from the same sample, sequenced in a study of radiotherapy plus CTLA-4 blockade in lung cancer. This table comes from immunoSEQ multiplex PCR, and its TCRdb copy is limited to in-frame clones, with some not included. The sample lists tens of thousands of clones, around 75% seen once, with around 7.9% in the top ten. This specimen was peripheral blood, taken from a patient treated with radiotherapy plus ipilimumab. These receptors were obtained from a human donor with non-small cell lung cancer who had a complete response to radiotherapy plus ipilimumab.

In DNA, the CDR3 is TGTGCCAGCAGCTCCTTGGGCAGGGGTTACGGTGGCTACACCTTC. This sequence encodes CASSSLGRGYGGYTF. This chain uses TRBV5-5 with TRBJ1-2; D may be TRBD1 (6 bases). The germline V and J ends were trimmed by 3 bases and 7 bases, with 19 bases remaining between them. Germline CDR1 and CDR2: SGHKS and YYEKEE (reference sequence). The CDR3 contains 15 residues. Full variable domain (outside the CDR3, taken from reference TRBV5-5 and TRBJ1-2): DAGVTQSPTHLIKTRGQQVTLRCSPISGHKSVSWYQQVLGQGPQFIFQYYEKEERGRGNFPDRFSARQFPNYSSELNVNALLLGDSALYLCASSSLGRGYGGYTFGSGTRLTVV.

The chain carries TRBV7-6 and TRBJ2-1; 8 bases match TRBD2. This CDR3 region has 14 residues. Germline V lookup: CDR1 SGHVS, CDR2 FNYEAQ. After removal of 4 bases from V and 8 bases from J, the junction contained 7 bases not matched to a gene. Here the CDR3 reads CASSWGGGLDEQFF. The CDR3 region has the DNA TGTGCCAGCAGCTGGGGCGGGGGGTTAGATGAGCAGTTCTTC.